The clone carrying this TCR beta chain came up a few times. The antigen is unknown. The data belong to a study of T cell repertoires in cytomegalovirus infection. As for the study in general: Both CMV infection and a matching HLA type were indicated by public TCR beta signatures. Study findings and constraints: CMV-specific HLA-C-restricted TCR beta clonotypes dominated the ex vivo response.

CDR3 length: 18 amino acids. Looked up from germline, CDR1 is SGHTA and CDR2 is FQGNSA. V lost 5 bases, J lost 1 base, and 7 bases stayed unmatched. In TCRdb, the reads were re-called with MiXCR into one record per CDR3 protein. Among approximately 700,000 distinct CDR3 sequences, 35% were seen once, and the ten largest hold around 2.6%. The V and J genes are TRBV7-2 and TRBJ2-3, with 15 bases matching TRBD2. The sequence was collected from a human donor in good health (CMV status not recorded). Some clones in this sample may be carry-over from other donors' samples. Sequencing was carried out using PBMCs. CDR3 amino acids: CASSQGTSGRRRTDTQYF. CDR3 sequence (DNA): TGTGCCAGCAGCCAGGGGACTAGCGGGAGGAGACGCACAGATACGCAGTATTTT.